This record covers a single T cell receptor beta chain. Its antigen is as yet unknown. The data derive from a study of cytomegalovirus exposure and HLA in healthy donors. Notes on the study in general: The study recorded 150 to 200 TCR beta chains that were cytomegalovirus-associated. A likely sequencing artifact accounted for one observed cluster of highly shared sequence variants. Later genetic work tied a missense DCLRE1C variant to beta-chain V and J trimming.

PCR employed 60 Vbeta and 13 Jbeta primers. The method was immunoSEQ multiplex PCR; TCRdb's version includes in-frame clones alone and lacks a portion of them. The table shows about 180,000 clones, with 80% occurring only once. The receptor comes from a woman in her 30s in good health and CMV-seronegative. Sequencing was performed on PBMCs.

The CDR3 loop is CASRQAKGQKNTEAFF. The CDR3 nucleotides read TGTGCCAGCAGACAGGCAAAGGGACAGAAAAACACTGAAGCTTTCTTT. The J gene is TRBJ1-1, the V gene TRBV7-9; 7 bases map to TRBD1. In germline, CDR1 is SEHNR, CDR2 FQNEAQ (reference sequence). The ends lost 6 bases at V and 2 bases at J; junction bases unmatched: 12. The CDR3 runs to 16 residues.